A selection of T cell receptor beta chains follows, all from one sample in a study of regulatory and conventional T cells in RAG deficiency. Clones were read by immunoSEQ multiplex PCR, and TCRdb kept only the in-frame ones, dropping some. The profile shows roughly 28,000 clones, roughly 96% of them singletons. These data were also filed under a second study, of regulatory T cells.

The sample comprised CD25- CD4+ T cells sorted from blood. The receptors were gathered from a human donor in good health. Both conserved end residues are part of each CDR3. The D gene is left open where the match is weak. Not all rows give a size; the values are once, few, many and, for expanded clones, a class.

TRBV7-9	TRBD1	TRBJ2-7	once	CASSFGTGNYEQYF	TGTGCCAGCAGCTTCGGGACAGGGAACTACGAGCAGTACTTC
TRBV2	TRBD2	TRBJ2-5	-	CASSEILAGGVQETQYF	TGTGCCAGCAGTGAAATCTTGGCGGGGGGGGTCCAAGAGACCCAGTACTTC
TRBV2	TRBD2	TRBJ2-3	-	CASKFKRGVTDTQYF	TGTGCCAGCAAGTTTAAGCGGGGGGTCACAGATACGCAGTATTTT
TRBV2	TRBD1	TRBJ1-5	-	CASTRTGGNQPQHF	TGTGCCAGCACGCGTACAGGGGGCAATCAGCCCCAGCATTTT
TRBV5-5	TRBD1	TRBJ2-5	-	CASSRVRDRLQETQYF	TGTGCCAGCAGTCGGGTCCGGGACAGGCTTCAAGAGACCCAGTACTTC
TRBV4-1	TRBD1	TRBJ1-5	-	CASSQGDRDSNQPQHF	TGCGCCAGCAGCCAAGGGGACAGAGATAGCAATCAGCCCCAGCATTTT
TRBV5-1	TRBD1	TRBJ1-6	-	CASSLTRAGTGDNSPLHF	TGCGCCAGCAGCTTGACCCGGGCCGGGACAGGAGATAATTCCCCCCTCCACTTT
TRBV5-1	TRBD1	TRBJ2-7	-	CASSLAPLGNRGYEQYF	TGCGCCAGCAGCTTGGCCCCCCTGGGCAACAGGGGGTACGAGCAGTACTTC
TRBV23-1	TRBD1	TRBJ1-3	-	CASSQSGQGAASGNTIYF	TGCGCCAGCAGTCAATCGGGACAGGGGGCAGCCTCTGGAAACACCATATATTTT
TRBV19	-	TRBJ1-2	-	CASRLTDNYGYTF	TGTGCCAGTAGGTTGACAGACAACTATGGCTACACCTTC
TRBV7-3	-	TRBJ2-1	-	CASSLRPSWEQFF	TGTGCCAGCAGCTTACGACCTAGCTGGGAGCAGTTCTTC
TRBV5-1	TRBD2	TRBJ2-7	-	CASRSAPGGTYEQYF	TGCGCCAGCAGGTCCGCCCCGGGGGGAACCTACGAGCAGTACTTC
TRBV18	TRBD2	TRBJ2-3	-	CASSHTSGGTSTDTQYF	TGTGCCAGCTCACATACTAGCGGGGGTACTAGCACAGATACGCAGTATTTT
TRBV6-1	TRBD2	TRBJ2-1	-	CASSTVGGSDEQFF	TGTGCCAGCAGTACCGTGGGAGGGTCTGATGAGCAGTTCTTC
TRBV7-9	-	TRBJ2-1	-	CASSSLGGILFF	TGTGCCAGCAGCTCCCTAGGAGGGATCCTGTTCTTC
TRBV5-6	-	TRBJ1-1	-	CASSPSPSRNTEAFF	TGTGCCAGCAGCCCATCCCCTTCGAGGAACACTGAAGCTTTCTTT
TRBV7-9	TRBD1	TRBJ2-7	-	CASSHDRGGWEQYF	TGTGCCAGCAGCCACGACAGGGGTGGGTGGGAGCAGTACTTC
TRBV10-3	-	TRBJ1-1	-	CAISEFAPGNTEAFF	TGTGCCATCAGTGAGTTCGCCCCAGGGAACACTGAAGCTTTCTTT
TRBV5-1	TRBD2	TRBJ2-7	-	CASRPTGRGAYEQYF	TGCGCCAGCAGGCCCACTGGCCGGGGGGCCTACGAGCAGTACTTC
TRBV19	TRBD1	TRBJ1-5	-	CASTTQGGNQPQHF	TGTGCCAGTACCACCCAGGGGGGCAATCAGCCCCAGCATTTT
TRBV6-5	-	TRBJ1-6	-	CASSVLNSPLHF	TGTGCCAGCAGTGTCCTAAATTCCCCCCTCCACTTT
TRBV18	-	TRBJ1-1	-	CASSLRTIENTEAFF	TGTGCCAGCTCACTTCGGACAATCGAGAACACTGAAGCTTTCTTT
TRBV7-2	TRBD2	TRBJ2-2	-	CASSFQRGVGELFF	TGTGCCAGCAGCTTCCAGCGGGGGGTCGGGGAGCTGTTTTTT
TRBV6-6	-	TRBJ1-1	-	CASSYGAGLTNTEAFF	TGTGCCAGCAGTTACGGGGCGGGACTCACGAACACTGAAGCTTTCTTT
TRBV6-5	TRBD1	TRBJ2-2	-	CASSAGTATGELFF	TGTGCCAGCAGTGCCGGGACAGCCACCGGGGAGCTGTTTTTT
TRBV18	TRBD1	TRBJ2-4	-	CASSQGAEKNIQYF	TGTGCCAGCTCACAGGGGGCCGAGAAAAACATTCAGTACTTC
TRBV11-2	-	TRBJ1-4	-	CASSLVRTNEKLFF	TGTGCCAGCAGCTTAGTTAGAACTAATGAAAAACTGTTTTTT
TRBV29-1	TRBD1	TRBJ2-7	-	CSVTGENEQYF	TGCAGCGTTACAGGGGAGAACGAGCAGTACTTC
TRBV30	TRBD1	TRBJ2-1	-	CAWSLRQGASEQFF	TGTGCCTGGAGTCTCCGACAGGGGGCGTCTGAGCAGTTCTTC
TRBV7-3	-	TRBJ2-7	-	CASSRWGDDEQYF	TGTGCCAGCAGCCGTTGGGGGGACGACGAGCAGTACTTC
TRBV28	-	TRBJ1-2	-	CASTRGGGNYGYTF	TGTGCCAGCACCCGGGGGGGCGGGAACTATGGCTACACCTTC
TRBV6-5	-	TRBJ1-2	-	CASRPGRREQPDF	TGTGCCAGCAGACCGGGACGTCGGGAGCAACCTGACTTC
TRBV12-5	TRBD1	TRBJ2-1	-	CASGWDRATYNEQFF	TGTGCTAGTGGTTGGGACAGGGCCACCTACAATGAGCAGTTCTTC
TRBV19	TRBD1	TRBJ1-2	once	CATTPTGKGYGYTF	TGTGCCACCACGCCGACAGGGAAAGGCTATGGCTACACCTTC
TRBV11-2	-	TRBJ2-1	-	CASSLLRRRDEQFF	TGTGCCAGCAGCCTTCTCAGAAGGCGGGATGAGCAGTTCTTC
TRBV7-9	TRBD1	TRBJ2-5	-	CASSADRAWEETQYF	TGTGCCAGCAGCGCAGACAGGGCCTGGGAAGAGACCCAGTACTTC
TRBV28	TRBD2	TRBJ2-3	-	CASSLLRGGLSPNTQYF	TGTGCCAGCAGCCTTTTACGGGGGGGTTTAAGCCCCAATACGCAGTATTTT
TRBV27	TRBD2	TRBJ2-5	-	CASSRRLAEVQETQYF	TGTGCCAGCAGCCGCCGACTAGCGGAGGTCCAAGAGACCCAGTACTTC
TRBV2	TRBD1	TRBJ1-6	-	CASSSKGDRVNSPLHF	TGTGCCAGCAGCTCAAAAGGAGACAGGGTCAACTCACCCCTCCACTTT
TRBV19	TRBD1	TRBJ1-2	-	CASSIKGGDYGYTF	TGTGCCAGTAGTATTAAAGGGGGCGACTATGGCTACACCTTC
TRBV19	-	TRBJ1-5	-	CASSIGVWPQHF	TGTGCCAGTAGTATAGGCGTATGGCCCCAGCATTTT
TRBV7-3	-	TRBJ2-2	-	CASSEQRDTGELFF	TGTGCCAGCAGCGAGCAGAGGGACACCGGGGAGCTGTTTTTT
TRBV15	TRBD1	TRBJ1-1	-	CATSRGTGEGGTEAFF	TGTGCCACCAGCAGGGGAACAGGGGAAGGGGGCACTGAAGCTTTCTTT
TRBV7-9	-	TRBJ2-1	-	CASSPTGLEQFF	TGTGCCAGCAGCCCTACAGGGCTTGAGCAGTTCTTC
TRBV6-6	-	TRBJ2-1	-	CASSYPPDLYNEQFF	TGTGCCAGCAGTTACCCCCCGGACTTGTACAATGAGCAGTTCTTC
TRBV6-5	TRBD2	TRBJ2-1	few	CASSYSGLAVNEQFF	TGTGCCAGCAGTTACTCAGGACTAGCGGTTAATGAGCAGTTCTTC
TRBV6-6	TRBD1	TRBJ1-2	once	CASSYEGAWYGYTF	TGTGCCAGCAGTTACGAGGGGGCATGGTATGGCTACACCTTC
TRBV18	-	TRBJ2-2	-	CASSQSVEAGELFF	TGTGCCAGCTCACAATCAGTTGAGGCCGGGGAGCTGTTTTTT
TRBV10-3	TRBD1	TRBJ2-7	-	CAISDAGGPSYEQYF	TGTGCCATCAGTGACGCAGGGGGCCCATCCTACGAGCAGTACTTC
TRBV11-3	-	TRBJ1-3	-	CASNFKTPGLPGNTIYF	TGTGCCAGCAACTTCAAGACACCGGGCCTCCCGGGGAACACCATATATTTT
TRBV27	TRBD1	TRBJ1-4	-	CASSSRQGRYEKLFF	TGTGCCAGCAGTTCTAGACAGGGGAGGTATGAAAAACTGTTTTTT
TRBV11-3	TRBD1	TRBJ2-2	once	CASSYRGLNTGELFF	TGTGCCAGCAGCTACAGGGGGCTGAACACCGGGGAGCTGTTTTTT
TRBV19	TRBD1	TRBJ2-1	-	CASSLGQGAYNEQFF	TGTGCCAGTAGTCTCGGTCAGGGGGCGTACAATGAGCAGTTCTTC
TRBV19	-	TRBJ1-2	-	CASSGGFGGYTF	TGTGCCAGTAGTGGCGGGTTTGGGGGCTACACCTTC
TRBV19	TRBD2	TRBJ2-3	-	CASKLGLAPPGDTQYF	TGTGCCAGTAAGCTAGGACTAGCGCCTCCCGGGGATACGCAGTATTTT